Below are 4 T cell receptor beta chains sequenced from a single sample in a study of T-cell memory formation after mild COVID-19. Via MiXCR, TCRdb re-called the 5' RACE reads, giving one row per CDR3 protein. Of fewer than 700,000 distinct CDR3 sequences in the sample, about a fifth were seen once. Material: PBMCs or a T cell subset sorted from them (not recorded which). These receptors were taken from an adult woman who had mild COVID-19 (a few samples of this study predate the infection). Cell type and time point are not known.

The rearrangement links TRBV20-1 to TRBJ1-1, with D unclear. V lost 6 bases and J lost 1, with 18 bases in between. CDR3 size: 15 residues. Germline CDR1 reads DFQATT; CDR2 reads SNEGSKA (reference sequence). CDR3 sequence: CSAGPKATPNTEAFF. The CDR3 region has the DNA TGCAGTGCCGGCCCCAAGGCGACCCCGAACACTGAAGCTTTCTTT.

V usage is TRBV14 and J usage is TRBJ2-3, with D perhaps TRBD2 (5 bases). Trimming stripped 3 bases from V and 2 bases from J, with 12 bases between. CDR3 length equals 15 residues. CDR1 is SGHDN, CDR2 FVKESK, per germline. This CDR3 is CASSQTGFHTDTQYF. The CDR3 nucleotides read TGTGCCAGCAGCCAGACGGGGTTCCACACAGATACGCAGTATTTT.

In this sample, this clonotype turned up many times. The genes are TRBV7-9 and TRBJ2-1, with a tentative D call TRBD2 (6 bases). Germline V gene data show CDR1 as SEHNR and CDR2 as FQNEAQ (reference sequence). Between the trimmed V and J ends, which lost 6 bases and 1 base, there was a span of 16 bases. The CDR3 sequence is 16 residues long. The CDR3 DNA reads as TGTGCCAGCAGTCCAGACCATGGGACTTCCTACAATGAGCAGTTCTTC. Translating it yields CASSPDHGTSYNEQFF.

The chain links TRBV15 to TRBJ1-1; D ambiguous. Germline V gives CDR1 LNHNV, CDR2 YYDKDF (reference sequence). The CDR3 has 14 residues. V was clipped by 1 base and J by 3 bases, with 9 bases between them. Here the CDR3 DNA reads TGTGCCACCAGCAGAGTTCAAAAGGACACTGAAGCTTTCTTT. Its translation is CATSRVQKDTEAFF.